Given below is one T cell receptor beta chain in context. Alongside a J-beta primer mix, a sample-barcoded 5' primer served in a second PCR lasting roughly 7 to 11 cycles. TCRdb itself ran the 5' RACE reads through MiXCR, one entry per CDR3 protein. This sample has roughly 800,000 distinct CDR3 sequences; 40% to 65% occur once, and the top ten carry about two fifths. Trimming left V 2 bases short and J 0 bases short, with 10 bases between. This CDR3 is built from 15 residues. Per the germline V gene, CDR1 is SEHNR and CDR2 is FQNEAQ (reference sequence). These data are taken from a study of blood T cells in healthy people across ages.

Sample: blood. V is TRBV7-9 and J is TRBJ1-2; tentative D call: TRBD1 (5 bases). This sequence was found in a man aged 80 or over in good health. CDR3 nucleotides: TGTGCCAGCAGCTTACACGGGGCGACTAACTATGGCTACACCTTC. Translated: CASSLHGATNYGYTF. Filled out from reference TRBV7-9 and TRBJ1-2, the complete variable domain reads DTGVSQNPRHKITKRGQNVTFRCDPISEHNRLYWYRQTLGQGPEFLTYFQNEAQLEKSRLLSDRFSAERPKGSFSTLEIQRTEQGDSAMYLCASSLHGATNYGYTFGSGTRLTVV.